These 15 T cell receptor beta chains were all obtained from the same sample, sequenced in a study of regulatory T cells in long-lasting Graves disease. Time point of the sample: newly diagnosed GD, antithyroid drugs for less than 3 months. RNA extracted from PBMCs served as the sequencing template. Both iRepertoire HTBI primers and Arm-PCR of CDR3 regions were used to build the TCR beta libraries. TCRdb passed the multiplex PCR reads through MiXCR, listing each CDR3 protein once. The sample records around 320,000 distinct CDR3 sequences, over 15% being singletons. This sample also appeared in a second study, on T cells in Graves' hyperthyroidism and ophthalmopathy.

The sequencing here drew on peripheral blood mononuclear cells (PBMCs), taken at new diagnosis, from a patient treated with antithyroid drugs. The source is a man between 35 and 55 years old with Graves disease.

The sample holds a few counts of this clonotype. The CDR3: CASRPGPGIYEQYF. The CDR3 DNA reads as TGTGCCAGCAGACCAGGGCCCGGGATCTACGAGCAGTACTTC. The chain carries TRBV2 and TRBJ2-7; D assignment may be TRBD1 or TRBD2 (5 bases each). Trimming stripped 6 bases from V and 3 bases from J, with 15 bases between. Germline CDR1 is SNHLY and CDR2 is FYNNEI. The CDR3 covers 14 residues.

This clonotype was seen repeatedly, ten times or more. This rearrangement joins TRBV27 to TRBJ2-1; 7 nucleotides align to TRBD1. V trimming: 0 bases; J trimming: 13 bases; junction bases outside the gene matches: 15. This CDR3 is 16 amino acids long. Germline V CDR1 and CDR2: MNHEY, SMNVEV (reference sequence). Here the CDR3 DNA reads TGTGCCAGCAGTTTATCGTTTTTCCGGGACAGACCTTCCCAGTTCTTC. This codes for CASSLSFFRDRPSQFF.

In this sample, this clonotype turned up a few times. The genes are TRBV7-8 and TRBJ1-5; the D is unclear. The CDR3 sequence is 16 residues long. In germline, CDR1 is SGHVS, CDR2 FQNEAQ. Trimming took 5 bases from V and 1 from J, leaving 15 bases between them. As DNA, the CDR3 is TGTGCCAGCAGCCGAGGGCGGGTTGGGAGCAATCAGCCCCAGCATTTT. It yields the protein CASSRGRVGSNQPQHF.

The chain is built from TRBV27 and TRBJ2-5; D gene uncertain. The V gene's germline CDR1 is MNHEY and CDR2 SMNVEV (reference sequence). V was pared by 0 bases and J by 0 bases, with 5 bases between. CDR3 length: 14 residues. The CDR3 sequence: CASSLSRYQETQYF. The DNA for the CDR3 is TGTGCCAGCAGTTTATCCAGGTACCAAGAGACCCAGTACTTC.

This rearrangement joins TRBV24-1 to TRBJ2-1; D not resolved. CDR1 is KGHDR and CDR2 is SFDVKD in the germline V gene. V was trimmed by 10 bases and J by 2 bases, leaving 14 bases between them. The CDR3 consists of 14 residues. The CDR3 loop is CATGAQNPYNEQFF. The DNA for the CDR3 is TGTGCCACAGGAGCCCAGAACCCCTACAATGAGCAGTTCTTC.

J is TRBJ2-7 and V is TRBV12-3 or TRBV12-4; tentatively, D is TRBD1 (5 bases). The V gene lost 3 bases and the J gene lost 6 bases, with 12 bases spanning the gap. The CDR3 runs 13 residues. The DNA for the CDR3 is TGTGCCAGCAGTTTCCAGGGATGGGGCGAGCAGTACTTC. Its protein is CASSFQGWGEQYF.

The CDR3 protein is CASSHEKWTGGGQPQHF. In DNA, the CDR3 is TGTGCCAGCAGCCATGAAAAGTGGACAGGAGGGGGGCAGCCCCAGCATTTT. The chain has TRBV7-2 and TRBJ1-5, with 7 bases that match TRBD1. From germline, CDR1 is SGHTA and CDR2 FQGNSA. The CDR3 runs 17 residues. Trimming removed 5 bases from V and 7 bases from J; junction bases left unmatched: 17.

This clonotype was counted ten times or more. The chain employs TRBV20-1 and TRBJ1-5; 9 bases are shared with TRBD1. V was pared by 1 base and J by 3 bases, with 16 bases of the junction left unmatched. The CDR3 extends over 19 amino acids. CDR1 is DFQATT and CDR2 is SNEGSKA in the germline V gene (reference sequence). The CDR3 DNA sequence: TGCAGTGCTAGAGTGCGGGCATGGAGGGGACAGGGCGACAATCAGCCCCAGCATTTT. Translating gives CSARVRAWRGQGDNQPQHF.

This clonotype was counted many times. This chain joins TRBV24-1 and TRBJ2-1; weak D call: TRBD2 (6 bases). This CDR3 spans 16 amino acids. V gave up 4 bases and J gave up 8 bases, with 20 bases separating them. CDR1 is KGHDR, CDR2 SFDVKD, per germline. The CDR3 region has the DNA TGTGCCACCAGTGACCCAACTAGCCCCAGGGTGGATGAGCAGTTCTTC. Amino acids: CATSDPTSPRVDEQFF.

This clonotype has ten or more counts. The chain employs TRBV6-2 or TRBV6-3 and TRBJ1-1, with TRBD1 as a possible D gene (6 bases). This CDR3 comprises 14 residues. V lost 8 bases, J lost 1 base, and 14 bases lay in between. Germline lookup yields CDR1 MNHEY and CDR2 SVGEGT. Written as DNA, the CDR3 is TGTGCCAGCCACAGGGTTTTGAAGAACACTGAAGCTTTCTTT. It specifies CASHRVLKNTEAFF.

The chain couples TRBV7-3 to TRBJ2-1; D is undetermined. V was clipped by 1 base and J by 5 bases, with 3 bases between them. Germline-derived CDR1 and CDR2 are SGHTA and FQGTGA. The CDR3 length is 12 residues. The CDR3 sequence is CASSLNDNEQFF. In nucleotides, the CDR3 is TGTGCCAGCAGCTTAAATGACAATGAGCAGTTCTTC.

This clonotype was observed at least ten times. Here the CDR3 reads CSVAFTQDTQYF. DNA for the CDR3: TGCAGCGTTGCATTCACTCAGGATACGCAGTATTTT. V and J are TRBV29-1 and TRBJ2-3; no definite D call. V lost 4 bases to trimming and J lost 6 bases, with 11 bases between them. This CDR3 has 12 amino acids. Germline loops: CDR1 SQVTM, CDR2 ANQGSEA.

V gene TRBV7-9 combines with J gene TRBJ2-2; 7 nucleotides align to TRBD1. CDR1 is SEHNR and CDR2 is FQNEAQ in the germline V gene (reference sequence). The CDR3 sequence is 16 residues long. V lost 4 bases to trimming and J lost 2 bases; unmatched junction nucleotides: 7. This CDR3 reads CASSSQGKGNTGELFF. In DNA, the CDR3 is TGTGCCAGCAGCTCACAGGGGAAGGGAAACACCGGGGAGCTGTTTTTT.

This clonotype was counted only a few times. The rearrangement uses TRBV5-1 and TRBJ2-5, with D perhaps matching TRBD2 (6 bases). This CDR3 spans 14 amino acids. Looked up from germline, CDR1 is SGHRS and CDR2 is YFSETQ. The V and J ends lost 4 bases and 2 bases respectively, with 12 bases between them. The CDR3 sequence: CASSGGTPQETQYF. The CDR3 bases are TGCGCCAGCAGCGGCGGGACTCCGCAAGAGACCCAGTACTTC.

This clonotype turned up a few times. This chain joins TRBV2 and TRBJ1-1; D is unclear. V was shortened by 7 bases and J by 6 bases, with 12 bases between the two germline ends. Germline CDR1 is SNHLY and CDR2 is FYNNEI. This CDR3 comprises 12 residues. For the CDR3, the DNA is TGTGCCAGCACTAGGGCCGGCCCTGAAGCTTTCTTT. It translates to CASTRAGPEAFF.